This entry lists 14 T cell receptor beta chains sequenced from one sample in a study of post-analysis software for immune sequencing data. cDNA libraries of TCR beta carried unique molecular identifiers. TCRdb reanalysed the PCR reads using MiXCR and keeps one entry per CDR3 protein. The repertoire consists of roughly 570,000 distinct CDR3 sequences, with around 34% occurring once and the leading ten covering around 6.1%. Study-level findings and limits: With TRBV5-6, TRBV5-1 and TRBV20-1 included, about five TRBV segments were more frequent in patients than in controls.

No antigen has been assigned to these receptors. Material for sequencing was blood. The receptors were gathered from a girl under 18 with multiple sclerosis.

This clonotype has only one observation. This chain connects TRBV7-9 to TRBJ1-2, with 8 positions matching TRBD1. Germline V gene sequence: CDR1 SEHNR, CDR2 FQNEAQ (reference sequence). After removal of 5 bases from V and 6 bases from J, the junction contained 8 bases not matched to a gene. The CDR3 runs to 14 residues. CDR3 sequence reads: CASSLGSGGHGYTF. In DNA form, the CDR3 reads TGTGCCAGCAGCCTAGGCTCAGGGGGCCATGGCTACACCTTC.

The genes are TRBV7-9 and TRBJ2-3; TRBD2 agrees at 10 bases. The V gene end was trimmed by 9 bases and the J gene end by 2 bases; junction bases not matched to a gene: 11. CDR1 is SEHNR, CDR2 FQNEAQ, per germline (reference sequence). This CDR3 has 16 residues. CDR3 sequence: CASNHLAGELTDTQYF. DNA of the CDR3: TGTGCCAGTAACCACCTAGCGGGGGAACTCACAGATACGCAGTATTTT.

This clonotype came up a few times. V is TRBV24-1 and J is TRBJ2-5; 10 bases fit TRBD1. CDR1 is KGHDR and CDR2 is SFDVKD in the germline V gene. The CDR3 has 14 residues. The V segment lost 10 bases and the J segment 5 bases; nucleotides outside the gene matches: 9. Written as DNA, the CDR3 is TGTGCCACAAGAGACAGGGGGCTTGGTGAGACCCAGTACTTC. It yields the protein CATRDRGLGETQYF.

This clonotype turned up a few times. The chain joins TRBV4-2 to TRBJ1-4, with 9 positions matching TRBD1. J was trimmed by 8 bases and V by 3 bases; bases with no gene match: 10. Looked up from germline, CDR1 is LGHNA and CDR2 is YNFKEQ. This CDR3 is 16 amino acids long. CDR3 bases: TGTGCCAGCAGCCATATGGGTCCGGACAGGGGAGAAAAACTGTTTTTT. Its protein product is CASSHMGPDRGEKLFF.

This clonotype has a handful of counts. The V gene is TRBV27, the J gene TRBJ2-1; D ambiguous. The CDR3 has 14 residues. Deletions cut 7 bases from V and 1 base from J, with 11 bases between. CDR1 MNHEY and CDR2 SMNVEV come from the germline V gene (reference sequence). The DNA of the CDR3 is TGTGCCAGCAAAGACTCGCAGTCCTACAATGAGCAGTTCTTC. This codes for CASKDSQSYNEQFF.

V is TRBV4-1 and J is TRBJ1-2; 9 positions agree with TRBD1. The CDR3 spans 18 residues. The germline V gene has CDR1 MGHRA and CDR2 YSYEKL. Trimming at V came to 0 bases and at J to 8 bases, leaving 16 bases not matched to a gene. CDR3 in DNA: TGCGCCAGCAGCCAAGATGGGACAGGGTATCATCGGCGGGGCGGCTACACCTTC. As protein: CASSQDGTGYHRRGGYTF.

This clonotype was found a few times. The chain recombines TRBV7-8 with TRBJ1-2, with D perhaps matching TRBD1 (5 bases). CDR1 SGHVS and CDR2 FQNEAQ come from the germline V gene. The CDR3 has 14 residues. The germline V and J ends were trimmed by 1 base and 2 bases, with 8 bases remaining between them. CDR3 coding DNA: TGTGCCAGCAGCTTAGTGACAGAGAACTATGGCTACACCTTC. This codes for CASSLVTENYGYTF.

This clonotype came up a few times. The chain employs TRBV5-6 and TRBJ2-7; D remains ambiguous. CDR3 length: 15 amino acids. Trimming shortened V by 4 bases and J by 1 base, and 15 bases separated the two germline ends. The germline V gene has CDR1 SGHDT and CDR2 YYEEEE. The CDR3 DNA reads as TGTGCCAGCAGCCCGTTCCCGACTGGTTCCTACGAGCAGTACTTC. Protein sequence: CASSPFPTGSYEQYF. Full variable domain (remainder filled in from reference TRBV5-6 and TRBJ2-7): DAGVTQSPTHLIKTRGQQVTLRCSPKSGHDTVSWYQQALGQGPQFIFQYYEEEERQRGNFPDRFSGHQFPNYSSELNVNALLLGDSALYLCASSPFPTGSYEQYFGPGTRLTVT.

The V and J genes are TRBV16 and TRBJ2-1, with 12 bases lining up with TRBD2. The CDR3 spans 15 residues. Germline V CDR1 and CDR2: KGHSY, FQNENV. V lost 5 bases to trimming and J lost 3 bases; unmatched junction nucleotides: 2. CDR3 nucleotides: TGTGCCAGCAGCAGACTAGCGGGGGTCTACAATGAGCAGTTCTTC. Translated, it gives CASSRLAGVYNEQFF.

This clonotype was seen more than once but under ten times. The V call is TRBV2, the J call TRBJ2-3; 7 bases map to TRBD1. CDR1 and CDR2 from the germline V gene are SNHLY and FYNNEI. This CDR3 spans 14 amino acids. J was trimmed by 1 base and V by 7 bases; bases with no gene match: 5. The CDR3 loop is CASIRDSRTDTQYF. The CDR3 region has the DNA TGTGCCAGCATTAGGGACAGCCGCACAGATACGCAGTATTTT.

The chain has TRBV12-3 or TRBV12-4 and TRBJ1-4, with D unclear. V lost 4 bases, J lost 8 bases, and 11 bases lay in between. This CDR3 comprises 13 residues. The CDR3 is CASSSQATEKLFF. The DNA for the CDR3 is TGTGCCAGCAGTTCCCAAGCGACGGAAAAACTGTTTTTT.

This clonotype was seen a handful of times. The V gene is TRBV20-1, the J gene TRBJ2-1, with D hard to call. The ends were cut back, 3 bases at V and 5 bases at J, with 8 bases in the middle. This CDR3 is 12 amino acids long. CDR1 is DFQATT and CDR2 is SNEGSKA in the germline V gene (reference sequence). As DNA, the CDR3 is TGCAGTGCTAGCCCTACGAACAATGAGCAGTTCTTC. Protein: CSASPTNNEQFF.

The chain recombines TRBV10-2 with TRBJ1-2; 8 bases are shared with TRBD1. Germline CDR1 and CDR2: WSHSY and SAAADI. The CDR3 runs 13 residues. Trimming at V came to 2 bases and at J to 4 bases, leaving 0 bases not matched to a gene. CDR3 protein: CASSEGTGYGYTF. CDR3 nucleotide sequence: TGCGCCAGCAGTGAGGGGACAGGCTATGGCTACACCTTC.

This chain connects TRBV24-1 to TRBJ2-2; no definite D call. The germline V gene encodes CDR1 KGHDR and CDR2 SFDVKD. This CDR3 is built from 16 residues. The germline V and J ends were trimmed by 7 bases and 0 bases, with 14 bases remaining between them. The CDR3 nucleotides are TGTGCCACCAGCGACTCCGGGTTCCCGAACACCGGGGAGCTGTTTTTT. Translating gives CATSDSGFPNTGELFF.